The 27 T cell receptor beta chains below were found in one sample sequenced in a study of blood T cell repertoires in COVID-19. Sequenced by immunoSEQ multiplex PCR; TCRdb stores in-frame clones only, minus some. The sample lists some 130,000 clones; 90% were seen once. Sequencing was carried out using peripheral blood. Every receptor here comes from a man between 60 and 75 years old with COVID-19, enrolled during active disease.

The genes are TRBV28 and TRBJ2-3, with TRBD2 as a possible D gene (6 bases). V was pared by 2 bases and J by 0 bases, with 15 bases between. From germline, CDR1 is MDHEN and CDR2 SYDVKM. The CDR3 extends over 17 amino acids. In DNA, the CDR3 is TGTGCCAGCAGTTTAAGGACCGGGACTTATAGCACAGATACGCAGTATTTT. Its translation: CASSLRTGTYSTDTQYF.

The CDR3 DNA follows: TGTGCCAGCGGCCGGGTCCTAAGCACAGATACGCAGTATTTT. Protein sequence: CASGRVLSTDTQYF. The chain is built from TRBV2 and TRBJ2-3; D gene ambiguous. The CDR3 has 14 residues. V was cut by 8 bases and J by 0 bases, with 12 bases left in between. Germline loops: CDR1 SNHLY, CDR2 FYNNEI.

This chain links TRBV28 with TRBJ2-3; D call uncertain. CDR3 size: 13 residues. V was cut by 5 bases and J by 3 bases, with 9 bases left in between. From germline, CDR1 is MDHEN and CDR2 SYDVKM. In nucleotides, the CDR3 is TGTGCCAGCAGTCCTCTTTATACAGATACGCAGTATTTT. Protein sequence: CASSPLYTDTQYF.

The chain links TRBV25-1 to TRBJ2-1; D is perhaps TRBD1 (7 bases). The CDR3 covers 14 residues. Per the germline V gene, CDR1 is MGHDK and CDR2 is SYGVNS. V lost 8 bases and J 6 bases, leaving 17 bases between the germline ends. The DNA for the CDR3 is TGTGCCAGCTCCTGGGGGGACAGTGGCAATGAGCAGTTCTTC. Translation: CASSWGDSGNEQFF.

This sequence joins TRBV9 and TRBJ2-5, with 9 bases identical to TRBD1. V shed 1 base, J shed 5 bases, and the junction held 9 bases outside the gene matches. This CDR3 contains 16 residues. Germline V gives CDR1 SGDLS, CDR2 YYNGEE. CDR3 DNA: TGTGCCAGCAGCGTACTTACGGGACAGGGTTTGGAGACCCAGTACTTC. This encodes CASSVLTGQGLETQYF.

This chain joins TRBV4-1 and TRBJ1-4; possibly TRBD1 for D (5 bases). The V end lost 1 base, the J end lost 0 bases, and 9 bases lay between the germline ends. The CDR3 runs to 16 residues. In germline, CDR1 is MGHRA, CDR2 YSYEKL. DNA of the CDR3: TGCGCCAGCAGCCAAGTGGGAGGGGCAACTAATGAAAAACTGTTTTTT. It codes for CASSQVGGATNEKLFF.

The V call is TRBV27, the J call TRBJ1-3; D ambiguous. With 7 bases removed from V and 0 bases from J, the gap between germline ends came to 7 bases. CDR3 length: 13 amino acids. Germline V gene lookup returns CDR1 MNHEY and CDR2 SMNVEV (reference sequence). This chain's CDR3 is CASKSLSGNTIYF. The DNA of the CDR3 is TGTGCCAGCAAGTCACTCTCTGGAAACACCATATATTTT.

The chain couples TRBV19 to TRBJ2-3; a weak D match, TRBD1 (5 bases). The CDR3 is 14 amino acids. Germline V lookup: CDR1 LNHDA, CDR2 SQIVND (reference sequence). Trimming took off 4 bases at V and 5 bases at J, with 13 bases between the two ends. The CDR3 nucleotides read TGTGCCAGTAGTACATCCAGGGCACAAGATACGCAGTATTTT. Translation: CASSTSRAQDTQYF.

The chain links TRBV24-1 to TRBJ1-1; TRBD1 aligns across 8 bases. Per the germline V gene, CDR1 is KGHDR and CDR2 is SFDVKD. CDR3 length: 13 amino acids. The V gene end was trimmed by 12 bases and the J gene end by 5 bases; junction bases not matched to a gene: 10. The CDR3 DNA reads TGTGCCGCCCAGGGGGCGGGAACGACTGAAGCTTTCTTT. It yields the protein CAAQGAGTTEAFF.

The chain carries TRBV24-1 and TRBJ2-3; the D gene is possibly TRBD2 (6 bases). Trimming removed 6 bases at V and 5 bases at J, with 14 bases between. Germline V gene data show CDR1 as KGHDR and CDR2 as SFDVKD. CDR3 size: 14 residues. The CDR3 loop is CATSPGTHRDTQYF. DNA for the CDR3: TGTGCCACCAGTCCTGGGACTCACCGAGATACGCAGTATTTT.

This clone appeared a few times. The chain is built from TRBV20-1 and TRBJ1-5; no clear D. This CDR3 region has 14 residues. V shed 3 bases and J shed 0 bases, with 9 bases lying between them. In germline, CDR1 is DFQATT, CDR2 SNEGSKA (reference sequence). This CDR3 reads CSASGPYSNQPQHF. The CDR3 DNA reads TGCAGTGCTAGTGGGCCATATAGCAATCAGCCCCAGCATTTT.

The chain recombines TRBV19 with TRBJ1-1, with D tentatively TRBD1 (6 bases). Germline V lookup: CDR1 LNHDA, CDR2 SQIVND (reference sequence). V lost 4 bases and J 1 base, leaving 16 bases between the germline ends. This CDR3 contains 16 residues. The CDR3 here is CASSSPSGQTNTEAFF. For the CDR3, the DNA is TGTGCCAGTAGTAGCCCCTCCGGACAGACGAACACTGAAGCTTTCTTT.

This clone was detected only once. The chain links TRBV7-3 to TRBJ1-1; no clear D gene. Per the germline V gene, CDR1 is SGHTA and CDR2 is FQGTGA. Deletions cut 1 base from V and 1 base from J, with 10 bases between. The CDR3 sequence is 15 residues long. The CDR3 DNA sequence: TGTGCCAGCAGCTTAATTGCCTTGGCGAACACTGAAGCTTTCTTT. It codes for CASSLIALANTEAFF. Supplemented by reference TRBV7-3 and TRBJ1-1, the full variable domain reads GAGVSQTPSNKVTEKGKYVELRCDPISGHTALYWYRQSLGQGPEFLIYFQGTGAADDSGLPNDRFFAVRPEGSVSTLKIQRTERGDSAVYLCASSLIALANTEAFFGQGTRLTVV.

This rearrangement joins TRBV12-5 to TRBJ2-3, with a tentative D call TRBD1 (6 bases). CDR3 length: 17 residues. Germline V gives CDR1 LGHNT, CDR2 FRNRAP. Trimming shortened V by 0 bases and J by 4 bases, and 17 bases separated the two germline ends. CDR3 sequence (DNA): TGTGCTAGTGGTTTGGTCGTCGTTAGGGGGAGCTCAGATACGCAGTATTTT. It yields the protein CASGLVVVRGSSDTQYF.

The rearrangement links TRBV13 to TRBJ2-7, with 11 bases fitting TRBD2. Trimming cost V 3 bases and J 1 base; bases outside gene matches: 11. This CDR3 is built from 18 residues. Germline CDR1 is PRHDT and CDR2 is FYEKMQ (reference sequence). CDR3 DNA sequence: TGTGCCAGCAGCTTGGCCTTGACTAGCGGGGATACTTCCTACGAGCAGTACTTC. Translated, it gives CASSLALTSGDTSYEQYF.

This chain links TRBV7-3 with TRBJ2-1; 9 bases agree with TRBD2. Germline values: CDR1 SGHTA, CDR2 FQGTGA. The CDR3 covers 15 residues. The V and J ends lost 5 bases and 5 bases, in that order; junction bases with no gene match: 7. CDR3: CASSPGVAGDNEQFF. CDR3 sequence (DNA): TGTGCCAGCAGCCCCGGAGTAGCGGGAGACAATGAGCAGTTCTTC.

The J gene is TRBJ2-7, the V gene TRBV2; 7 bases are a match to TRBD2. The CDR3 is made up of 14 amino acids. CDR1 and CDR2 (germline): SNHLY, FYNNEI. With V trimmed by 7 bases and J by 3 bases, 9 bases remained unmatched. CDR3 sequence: CASTHRTSRYEQYF. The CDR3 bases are TGTGCCAGCACCCACCGGACTAGTCGCTACGAGCAGTACTTC.

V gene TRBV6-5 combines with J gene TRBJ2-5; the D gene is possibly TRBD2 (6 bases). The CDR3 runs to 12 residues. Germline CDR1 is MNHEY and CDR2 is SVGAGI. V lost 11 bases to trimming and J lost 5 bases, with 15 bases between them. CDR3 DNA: TGTGCCTTACGTCCGGGAGTGGAGACCCAGTACTTC. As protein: CALRPGVETQYF.

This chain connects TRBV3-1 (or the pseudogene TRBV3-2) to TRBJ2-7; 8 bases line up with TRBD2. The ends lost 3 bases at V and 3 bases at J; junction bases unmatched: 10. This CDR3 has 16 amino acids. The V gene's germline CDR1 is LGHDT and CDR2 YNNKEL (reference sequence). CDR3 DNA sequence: TGTGCCAGCAGCCACCCCGGCGGAGCGGGAGTCTACGAGCAGTACTTC. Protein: CASSHPGGAGVYEQYF.

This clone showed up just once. Written as DNA, the CDR3 is TGCGCCAGCAGCTTGGGAGGGACAGGGAGAGGAAACACCATATATTTT. Amino acids: CASSLGGTGRGNTIYF. The chain combines TRBV5-1 with TRBJ1-3; 9 bases are a match to TRBD1. Looked up from germline, CDR1 is SGHRS and CDR2 is YFSETQ. Trimming removed 0 bases from V and 4 bases from J; junction bases left unmatched: 5. The CDR3 covers 16 residues.

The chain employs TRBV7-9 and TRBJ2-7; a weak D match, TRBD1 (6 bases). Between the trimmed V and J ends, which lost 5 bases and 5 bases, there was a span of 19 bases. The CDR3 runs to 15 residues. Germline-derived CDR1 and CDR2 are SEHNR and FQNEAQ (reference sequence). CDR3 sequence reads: CASSPPPGQMNEQYF. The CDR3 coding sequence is TGTGCCAGCAGCCCCCCACCGGGACAAATGAACGAGCAGTACTTC.

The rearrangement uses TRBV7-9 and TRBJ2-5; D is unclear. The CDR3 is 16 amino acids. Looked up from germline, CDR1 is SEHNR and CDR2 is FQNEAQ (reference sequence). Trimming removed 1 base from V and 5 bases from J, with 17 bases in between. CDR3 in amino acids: CASSLVLAPSRETQYF. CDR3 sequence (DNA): TGTGCCAGCAGCTTAGTTTTGGCCCCCAGCAGGGAGACCCAGTACTTC.

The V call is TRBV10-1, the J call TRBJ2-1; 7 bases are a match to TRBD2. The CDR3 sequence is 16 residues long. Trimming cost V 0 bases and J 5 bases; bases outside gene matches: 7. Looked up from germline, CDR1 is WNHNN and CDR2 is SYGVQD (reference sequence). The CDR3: CASSESREGVHNEQFF. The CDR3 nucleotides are TGCGCCAGCAGTGAGTCTAGGGAGGGCGTACACAATGAGCAGTTCTTC.

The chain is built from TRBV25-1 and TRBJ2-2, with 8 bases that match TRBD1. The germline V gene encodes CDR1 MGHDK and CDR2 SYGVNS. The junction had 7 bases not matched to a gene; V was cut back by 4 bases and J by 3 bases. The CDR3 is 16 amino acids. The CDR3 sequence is CASSVPGGAYTGELFF. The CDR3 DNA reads TGTGCCAGCAGTGTACCAGGGGGCGCATACACCGGGGAGCTGTTTTTT.

The CDR3 loop reads CASSPRAGASPSSYNEQFF. The CDR3 DNA follows: TGTGCCAGCAGCCCCCGCGCAGGGGCTTCCCCGAGCTCCTACAATGAGCAGTTCTTC. The chain uses TRBV7-3 and TRBJ2-1; possible D gene TRBD1, 6 bases. V lost 5 bases and J 0 bases, leaving 23 bases between the germline ends. This CDR3 comprises 19 residues. Germline CDR1 and CDR2: SGHTA and FQGTGA.

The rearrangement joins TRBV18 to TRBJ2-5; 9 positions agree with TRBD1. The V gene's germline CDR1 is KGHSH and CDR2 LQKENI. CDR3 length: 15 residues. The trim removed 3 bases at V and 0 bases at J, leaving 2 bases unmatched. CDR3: CASSPRTGDQETQYF. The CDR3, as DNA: TGTGCCAGCTCACCTAGGACAGGGGACCAAGAGACCCAGTACTTC.

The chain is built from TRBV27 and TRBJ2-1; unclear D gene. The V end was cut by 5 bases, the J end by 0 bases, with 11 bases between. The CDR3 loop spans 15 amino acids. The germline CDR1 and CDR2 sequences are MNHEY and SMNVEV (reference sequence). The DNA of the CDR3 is TGTGCCAGCAGTCCCCTCCTGAGCTCCTACAATGAGCAGTTCTTC. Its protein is CASSPLLSSYNEQFF.